The sequence of this T cell receptor beta chain was determined in a study of cytomegalovirus exposure and HLA in healthy donors. Germline V gene lookup returns CDR1 SQVTM and CDR2 ANQGSEA. V lost 6 bases and J lost 0, with 8 bases in between. CDR3 length: 13 residues. Amplification used 60 Vbeta primers and 13 Jbeta primers. Here immunoSEQ multiplex PCR was the method, and the copy in TCRdb shows in-frame clones only, minus some. The sample lists 100,000 to 150,000 clones, 65% to 90% occurring once. The TCR originated in a man aged 45 to 65 in good health and CMV-seronegative. The sample was PBMCs. V and J are TRBV29-1 and TRBJ2-2, with no clear D. DNA for the CDR3: TGCAGCGTCGAGAGCGCGAACACCGGGGAGCTGTTTTTT. Amino acid sequence: CSVESANTGELFF.